Below, one T cell receptor beta chain is given with its context. Its antigen is unidentified. The data stem from a study of response to subunit inactivated influenza vaccine. This CDR3 is 18 amino acids long. After removal of 1 base from V and 5 bases from J, the junction contained 15 bases not matched to a gene. Looked up from germline, CDR1 is LNHNV and CDR2 is YYDKDF (reference sequence). TCRdb fed the RT-PCR reads into MiXCR, producing one record per CDR3 protein. The data hold over 400,000 distinct CDR3 sequences, with approximately 9.9% observed a single time. Notes on the study in general: It was the authors' suggestion that each seasonal influenza vaccination recruits few new T cells.

The specimen comprised PBMCs from blood, sampled around seven weeks after vaccination. The genes are TRBV15 and TRBJ2-5, with 8 bases that match TRBD2. The source of this sequence is a man between 50 and 59 years old who received an inactivated influenza vaccine. The CDR3 nucleotides are TGTGCCACCAGCAGAGTCTTGTTCCCCGGGACTAGTGGGGAGACCCAGTACTTC. The encoded protein is CATSRVLFPGTSGETQYF.